This TCR beta chain originates from a study of Ad26.COV2.S vaccination and SARS-CoV-2 variants. Study summary: Once or twice, 56 days apart, Ad26.COV2.S was delivered intramuscularly.

Study conclusions and caveats: Breadth, reportedly substantial, characterized the spike-specific CD8+ and CD4+ T cell responses after vaccination. Vaccine and placebo recipients had similar non-spike TCR breadth.

Trimming shortened V by 5 bases and J by 2 bases, and 12 bases separated the two germline ends. There are 14 residues in the CDR3. Per germline, CDR1 SEHNR and CDR2 FQNEAQ (reference sequence). Assay used: immunoSEQ multiplex PCR; TCRdb lists only in-frame clones, some missing. The sample comprises some 300,000 clones, around 85% of which are singletons, and 2% to 2.5% rests with the top ten. This clone turned up a few times. Its target is unknown. The treatment: around 19 received Ad26.COV2.S at low or high dose, single or two shots; roughly 5 received placebo; per-sample allocation not given. Sampling occurred on day 63 after the first vaccine or placebo injection.

The chain recombines TRBV7-9 with TRBJ1-1; TRBD1 is a possible D gene (5 bases). The TCR originated in a person between 18 and 59 years old who received the Ad26.COV2.S COVID-19 vaccine or a placebo. This material consisted of peripheral blood, taken in a trial of Ad26.COV2.S vaccine versus placebo. For the CDR3, the DNA is TGTGCCAGCAGCCCCCGAACAGGCAACACTGAAGCTTTCTTT. Translated: CASSPRTGNTEAFF. The variable domain in full, with the rest retrieved from reference TRBV7-9 and TRBJ1-1, is DTGVSQNPRHKITKRGQNVTFRCDPISEHNRLYWYRQTLGQGPEFLTYFQNEAQLEKSRLLSDRFSAERPKGSFSTLEIQRTEQGDSAMYLCASSPRTGNTEAFFGQGTRLTVV.